The 25 T cell receptor beta chains below all came from one sample that was sequenced in a study of read filtering for tumor transcriptome and immune sequencing. This library used about 400 ng RNA and molecular barcoded adaptors spanning alpha/delta and beta/gamma chains. Each CDR3 protein gets one entry after TCRdb re-called the reads with MiXCR. There are tens of thousands of distinct CDR3 sequences in the sample; roughly a fifth occur only once, and roughly 11% lies in the top ten. Sequenced sample: a population of CD138-negative cells sorted from bone marrow. These receptors came from a donor aged 40 or older with multiple myeloma.

This clonotype was recorded many times. The chain couples TRBV10-2 to TRBJ1-2, with D maybe TRBD1 (5 bases). Trimming took off 4 bases at V and 6 bases at J, with 15 bases between the two ends. The germline V gene encodes CDR1 WSHSY and CDR2 SAAADI. The CDR3 consists of 14 residues. The chain's CDR3 is CASSGAGRPDGYTF. DNA of the CDR3: TGCGCCAGCAGTGGTGCGGGGCGTCCTGATGGCTACACCTTC.

This clonotype was detected a few times. The chain recombines TRBV5-1 with TRBJ1-1, with D tentatively TRBD1 (5 bases). Germline V gene sequence: CDR1 SGHRS, CDR2 YFSETQ. This CDR3 spans 15 amino acids. Between the trimmed V and J ends, which lost 0 bases and 8 bases, there was a span of 17 bases. The CDR3 here is CASSLVPGTTGEAFF. The CDR3, as DNA: TGCGCCAGCAGCTTGGTCCCGGGGACCACTGGGGAAGCTTTCTTT.

This clonotype was seen repeatedly, ten times or more. V is TRBV20-1 and J is TRBJ1-5, with a tentative D call TRBD1 (6 bases). Trimming removed 0 bases at V and 7 bases at J, with 19 bases between. The CDR3 spans 16 residues. Germline lookup yields CDR1 DFQATT and CDR2 SNEGSKA (reference sequence). The chain's CDR3 is CSARDLGHSQYQPQHF. The CDR3 DNA reads TGCAGTGCTAGAGATTTGGGACACTCCCAATACCAGCCCCAGCATTTT.

This clonotype was recorded many times. Because it lacks the conserved phenylalanine or tryptophan at the end, this CDR3 is likely a read error. V gene TRBV20-1 combines with J gene TRBJ2-7; 8 nucleotides align to TRBD2. The CDR3 extends over 16 amino acids. Germline CDR1 DFQATT, CDR2 SNEGSKA (reference sequence). J lost 4 bases, V lost 0 bases, and 11 bases had no gene match. The DNA for the CDR3 is TGCAGTGCTAGAGATCAGGGTAGCGGGACCCAGTACGAGCAGTACTCC. Amino acid sequence: CSARDQGSGTQYEQYS.

On this clonotype: A much larger clone lies a single base off, so this may be a read error. The chain combines TRBV7-2 with TRBJ2-5; 9 bases are shared with TRBD2. Trimming took 5 bases from V and 1 from J; bases not matched to a gene: 8. CDR1 and CDR2 (germline): SGHTA, FQGNSA. The CDR3 totals 16 residues. In DNA form, the CDR3 reads TGTGCCAGCAGCGACGGACTAGCGTCACTCCAAGAGACCCAGTACTTC. Translating it yields CASSDGLASLQETQYF.

Note on this clonotype: One end of the junction fails to match germline, which may point to a read error. The rearrangement uses TRBV3-1 and TRBJ2-1; no clear D gene. The CDR3 is 17 amino acids. Germline-derived CDR1 and CDR2 are LGHDT and YNNKEL (reference sequence). The CDR3 loop is CACSPDDAPFPNNEQSF. The CDR3 DNA reads as TGTGCCTGCAGCCCAGATGATGCACCCTTCCCAAACAATGAGCAGTCCTTC.

Ten or more counts support this clonotype. The junction departs from germline at one end; a sequencing error may be responsible. The V gene is TRBV5-1, the J gene TRBJ2-1, with D maybe TRBD2 (6 bases). CDR1 and CDR2 from the germline V gene are SGHRS and YFSETQ. The CDR3 has 15 amino acids. In DNA, the CDR3 is TGCGCCAGCAGCTTGGAATCTTTAGCGGCAGGTGAGCAGCTCTTC. Its translation is CASSLESLAAGEQLF.

The CDR3 sequence: CSAEGAGGTDTQYF. CDR3 DNA: TGCAGTGCTGAGGGGGCAGGGGGCACAGATACGCAGTATTTT. The J gene is TRBJ2-3, the V gene TRBV20-1; 7 bases map to TRBD1. V lost 5 bases to trimming and J lost 1 base; unmatched junction nucleotides: 6. Germline CDR1 reads DFQATT; CDR2 reads SNEGSKA (reference sequence). The CDR3 length is 14 residues.

J is TRBJ1-5 and V is TRBV20-1, with D possibly matching TRBD1 (6 bases). V lost 1 base to trimming and J lost 2 bases, with 15 bases between them. The V gene's germline CDR1 is DFQATT and CDR2 SNEGSKA (reference sequence). This CDR3 region has 16 residues. This CDR3 reads CSARVGHQGGNQPQHF. DNA for the CDR3: TGCAGTGCTAGAGTGGGACACCAAGGGGGCAATCAGCCCCAGCATTTT.

A word on this clonotype: This could be a read error, since a much larger clone is one nucleotide away. The rearrangement joins TRBV12-3 or TRBV12-4 to TRBJ2-7; D tentatively reads TRBD1 or TRBD2 (6 bases each). The CDR3 is 14 residues long. Deletions cut 8 bases from V and 5 bases from J, with 19 bases between. DNA of the CDR3: TGTGCCAGCTCCCCACTCAGGGGACTTCACGAGCAGTACTTC. This sequence encodes CASSPLRGLHEQYF.

This clonotype turned up a few times. V usage is TRBV19 and J usage is TRBJ1-5, with D unclear. Per the germline V gene, CDR1 is LNHDA and CDR2 is SQIVND (reference sequence). Trimming pared 3 bases from V and 6 bases from J, leaving 9 bases between. The CDR3 runs 13 residues. The CDR3: CASSMVAGQPQHF. CDR3 DNA sequence: TGTGCCAGTAGTATGGTGGCGGGTCAGCCCCAGCATTTT.

This clonotype was recorded at least ten times. This sequence joins TRBV5-1 and TRBJ2-3; a weak D match, TRBD2 (5 bases). The V gene lost 2 bases and the J gene lost 4 bases, with 17 bases spanning the gap. The length of the CDR3 is 16 residues. Germline CDR1 reads SGHRS; CDR2 reads YFSETQ. The CDR3 region has the DNA TGCGCCAGCAGCTTACCCATCAGCGGTTCCGCAGATACGCAGTATTTT. Residues: CASSLPISGSADTQYF.

Worth noting for this clonotype: One end of the junction varies from germline; a read error may be responsible. The genes are TRBV7-7 and TRBJ2-3; D ambiguous. The CDR3 sequence is 14 residues long. Per germline, CDR1 SSHAT and CDR2 FNYEAQ (reference sequence). The DNA for the CDR3 is TGTGCTAGCAGCTTAGATCCGAGCACAGATACGCAGTATTTT. Translating it yields CASSLDPSTDTQYF.

The sample holds a few counts of this clonotype. V usage is TRBV28 and J usage is TRBJ1-3, with 7 bases aligning to TRBD1. Germline V gene data show CDR1 as MDHEN and CDR2 as SYDVKM. The CDR3 runs to 16 residues. The V and J ends lost 4 bases and 0 bases, in that order; junction bases with no gene match: 6. CDR3 sequence reads: CASSWVRGISGNTIYF. Here the CDR3 DNA reads TGTGCCAGCAGTTGGGTCAGGGGGATCTCTGGAAACACCATATATTTT.

A few counts support this clonotype. The chain recombines TRBV3-1 with TRBJ1-1, with a weak D call TRBD1 (6 bases). The V end was cut by 6 bases, the J end by 4 bases, with 15 bases between. The CDR3 totals 14 residues. CDR1 is LGHDT, CDR2 YNNKEL, per germline (reference sequence). The CDR3 nucleotides read TGTGCCAGCAGTCTACAGGGCGTCGGCACTGAAGCTTTCTTT. It is translated as CASSLQGVGTEAFF. The full variable domain, its missing parts supplied by reference TRBV3-1 and TRBJ1-1, is DTAVSQTPKYLVTQMGNDKSIKCEQNLGHDTMYWYKQDSKKFLKIMFSYNNKELIINETVPNRFSPKSPDKAHLNLHINSLELGDSAVYFCASSLQGVGTEAFFGQGTRLTVV.

This clonotype occurred many times. V gene TRBV30 combines with J gene TRBJ1-1; no clear D gene. There are 14 residues in the CDR3. Germline V lookup: CDR1 GTSNPN, CDR2 SVGIG (reference sequence). Between the trimmed V and J ends, which lost 4 bases and 3 bases, there was a span of 15 bases. This chain's CDR3 is CAWNLARKDTEAFF. The DNA of the CDR3 is TGTGCCTGGAATCTAGCTAGGAAGGACACTGAAGCTTTCTTT.

This clonotype turned up a few times. This rearrangement joins TRBV28 to TRBJ2-1, with TRBD2 matching 12 bases. This CDR3 is 16 amino acids long. Germline V gives CDR1 MDHEN, CDR2 SYDVKM. J was trimmed by 5 bases and V by 5 bases; bases with no gene match: 7. The chain's CDR3 is CASSTQWTSGDNEQFF. CDR3 nucleotide sequence: TGTGCCAGCAGTACCCAGTGGACTAGCGGGGACAATGAGCAGTTCTTC.

The table lists this clonotype with many counts. The rearrangement joins TRBV20-1 to TRBJ2-7; D possibly matches TRBD1 or TRBD2 (5 bases each). The CDR3 length is 14 residues. V lost 5 bases and J 2 bases, leaving 16 bases between the germline ends. The germline V gene has CDR1 DFQATT and CDR2 SNEGSKA (reference sequence). The CDR3 DNA sequence: TGCAGTGCTTCCTCAACCGGGACCCCCTACGAGCAGTACTTC. The encoded protein is CSASSTGTPYEQYF.

This clonotype was seen repeatedly, ten times or more. The V call is TRBV3-1, the J call TRBJ2-5, with 7 bases identical to TRBD1. The ends lost 5 bases at V and 1 base at J; junction bases unmatched: 10. Germline V gene data show CDR1 as LGHDT and CDR2 as YNNKEL (reference sequence). CDR3 length: 16 amino acids. The CDR3 DNA reads TGTGCCAGCAGCAAAGGGGTGAGGGGGCTCCAAGAGACCCAGTACTTC. Translating gives CASSKGVRGLQETQYF.

As regards this clonotype: A much larger clone sits a single nucleotide away, making a read error possible. J is TRBJ2-3 and V is TRBV28, with TRBD2 identical over 10 bases. This CDR3 has 17 residues. J gave up 1 base and V 7 bases, and 11 bases lay outside the gene matches. Looked up from germline, CDR1 is MDHEN and CDR2 is SYDVKM. The CDR3 loop is CASTPDTSGAGTDTQYF. DNA for the CDR3: TGTGCCAGCACTCCGGATACTAGCGGGGCTGGCACAGATACGCAGTATTTT.

This clonotype was recorded many times. V and J are TRBV6-2 or TRBV6-3 and TRBJ2-1; D possibly corresponds to TRBD1 (6 bases). Per germline, CDR1 MNHEY and CDR2 SVGEGT. The CDR3 covers 15 residues. The ends were cut back, 0 bases at V and 8 bases at J, with 14 bases in the middle. CDR3 amino acids: CASSYSRGSRYEQFF. In DNA, the CDR3 is TGTGCCAGCAGTTACTCGAGGGGGAGTCGGTATGAGCAGTTCTTC.

For this clonotype: A much larger clone lies a single base off, so this may be a read error. V is TRBV6-1 and J is TRBJ1-5; D is unclear. Germline lookup yields CDR1 MNHNS and CDR2 SASEGT. The CDR3 extends over 15 amino acids. The CDR3 bases are TGTGCCAGCAGTGATAGAGGGTCTAGCAATCAGCCCCGGCATTTT. This encodes CASSDRGSSNQPRHF.

This clonotype was seen repeatedly, ten times or more. This rearrangement joins TRBV12-3 or TRBV12-4 to TRBJ1-1, with 9 bases matching TRBD1. This CDR3 contains 14 residues. J lost 4 bases, V lost 7 bases, and 7 bases had no gene match. The CDR3, as DNA: TGTGCCAGCACCTTACAGGGGGCCGGCACTGAAGCTTTCTTT. Translating gives CASTLQGAGTEAFF.

This clonotype has at least ten counts. This sequence joins TRBV7-9 and TRBJ2-1, with 10 positions matching TRBD2. This CDR3 region has 13 residues. Germline-derived CDR1 and CDR2 are SEHNR and FQNEAQ (reference sequence). V was clipped by 10 bases and J by 2 bases; unmatched bases: 2. The CDR3 coding sequence is TGTGCCATTCTAGCGGGAGCCTACAATGAGCAGTTCTTC. As protein: CAILAGAYNEQFF.

This clonotype was seen many times. This chain links TRBV5-5 with TRBJ1-4; D may be TRBD1 (6 bases). The CDR3 extends over 12 amino acids. Germline CDR1 reads SGHKS; CDR2 reads YYEKEE (reference sequence). Deletions cut 3 bases from V and 10 bases from J, with 10 bases between. Here the CDR3 DNA reads TGTGCCAGCAGCTCGGACAGCGGAAAACTGTTTTTT. Its translation is CASSSDSGKLFF. The complete variable domain, with remaining parts taken from reference TRBV5-5 and TRBJ1-4, reads DAGVTQSPTHLIKTRGQQVTLRCSPISGHKSVSWYQQVLGQGPQFIFQYYEKEERGRGNFPDRFSARQFPNYSSELNVNALLLGDSALYLCASSSDSGKLFFGSGTQLSVL.